The 17 T cell receptor beta chains below come from one sample, sequenced in a study of T cells expressing NK-cell markers. TCRdb reprocessed the 5' RACE reads, with one entry per CDR3 protein and no DNA. This sample's table has a few hundred thousand distinct CDR3 sequences. Sequenced: blood T cells: a sorted CD56 or NKG2C T cell subset, CD4+ or CD8+ T cells, or bulk PBMC T cells (not recorded which). The receptor source for this set is a man between 18 and 69 years old in good health.

V gene TRBV28 combines with J gene TRBJ1-5. Germline V CDR1 and CDR2: MDHEN, SYDVKM. This CDR3 contains 16 residues. The CDR3 here is CASSFFRGYSNQPQHF.

CDR3 protein: CSAQDAGTASYEQYF. This sequence joins TRBV20-1 and TRBJ2-7; TCRdb indicates TRBD1, and absent DNA this call remains unverified. The CDR3 is 15 residues long. Germline CDR1 DFQATT, CDR2 SNEGSKA (reference sequence).

CDR3 protein: CASRQRWRGQETQYF. The V and J genes are TRBV7-6 and TRBJ2-5; the TCRdb D gene call, TRBD1, has no DNA to confirm it. The CDR3 sequence is 15 residues long. Germline lookup yields CDR1 SGHVS and CDR2 FNYEAQ.

The rearrangement uses TRBV25-1 and TRBJ1-1; without DNA, the TCRdb call of TRBD1 cannot be checked. CDR3 length equals 15 residues. Germline V gene sequence: CDR1 MGHDK, CDR2 SYGVNS. CDR3 loop: CASRSSTGFLAEAFF.

V is TRBV24-1 and J is TRBJ2-1; TCRdb's D gene call, TRBD1, goes unchecked for lack of DNA. The CDR3 is 15 residues long. Germline loops: CDR1 KGHDR, CDR2 SFDVKD. CDR3 protein: CATSSGTGVLNEQFF.

The V and J genes are TRBV5-5 and TRBJ2-1; the D call from TCRdb, TRBD2, cannot be confirmed without DNA. The CDR3 contains 15 residues. The germline V gene encodes CDR1 SGHKS and CDR2 YYEKEE (reference sequence). The CDR3 spells CASSLVSSGGSEQFF.

This rearrangement joins TRBV6-2 or TRBV6-3 to TRBJ2-2. The germline CDR1 and CDR2 sequences are MNHEY and SVGEGT. The CDR3 runs to 15 residues. This CDR3 is CASSQGRRLTGELFF.

This chain joins TRBV12-3 or TRBV12-4 and TRBJ1-2; TCRdb lists TRBD1, though no DNA is available to test this call. This CDR3 has 14 residues. CDR3 residues: CASSPGDRYYGYTF.

The J gene is TRBJ2-3, the V gene TRBV5-1; TCRdb's D gene call, TRBD2, goes unchecked for lack of DNA. The germline CDR1 and CDR2 sequences are SGHRS and YFSETQ. The CDR3 has 16 residues. CDR3 region: CASSLRTSGARDTQYF. Filled out from reference TRBV5-1 and TRBJ2-3, the complete variable domain reads KAGVTQTPRYLIKTRGQQVTLSCSPISGHRSVSWYQQTPGQGLQFLFEYFSETQRNKGNFPGRFSGRQFSNSRSEMNVSTLELGDSALYLCASSLRTSGARDTQYFGPGTRLTVL.

The V call is TRBV14, the J call TRBJ2-3; the D gene TCRdb calls, TRBD2, cannot be checked with no DNA. CDR3 length: 16 residues. CDR1 and CDR2 (germline): SGHDN, FVKESK. This CDR3 is CASSQGSGGNTDTQYF.

CDR3 in amino acids: CASRASSRQGSNEQYF. The rearrangement uses TRBV7-9 and TRBJ2-7; as DNA is missing, the TRBD1 call by TCRdb cannot be tested. Germline V gene sequence: CDR1 SEHNR, CDR2 FQNEAQ (reference sequence). This CDR3 has 16 amino acids.

This chain joins TRBV20-1 and TRBJ2-3; TCRdb selects TRBD2, and the lack of DNA leaves this call unchecked. The CDR3 sequence is 18 residues long. The germline V gene encodes CDR1 DFQATT and CDR2 SNEGSKA (reference sequence). The CDR3 protein is CSARAWTSGPKVADTQYF.

The V call is TRBV18, the J call TRBJ2-7. Germline V gene data show CDR1 as KGHSH and CDR2 as LQKENI. The CDR3 totals 14 residues. This chain's CDR3 is CASSPPRQADEQYF.

This sequence joins TRBV20-1 and TRBJ1-2; as DNA is missing, the TRBD1 call by TCRdb cannot be tested. From germline, CDR1 is DFQATT and CDR2 SNEGSKA (reference sequence). This CDR3 comprises 15 residues. Here the CDR3 reads CSASMGTASFYGYTF.

The CDR3 sequence: CASIIPGRRTNEQFF. The chain carries TRBV6-1 and TRBJ2-1. The CDR3 runs to 15 residues. Germline-derived CDR1 and CDR2 are MNHNS and SASEGT.

The chain has TRBV20-1 and TRBJ2-3; TCRdb calls TRBD1, which cannot be checked without DNA. Germline V gene data show CDR1 as DFQATT and CDR2 as SNEGSKA (reference sequence). CDR3 size: 12 residues. This CDR3 is CSARQGADTQYF.

The chain carries TRBV3-1 and TRBJ2-7; checking the TCRdb D call of TRBD1 is not possible without DNA. CDR1 and CDR2 (germline): LGHDT, YNNKEL (reference sequence). CDR3 length: 18 residues. CDR3 amino acids: CASSQDAKRTGGSYEQYF.